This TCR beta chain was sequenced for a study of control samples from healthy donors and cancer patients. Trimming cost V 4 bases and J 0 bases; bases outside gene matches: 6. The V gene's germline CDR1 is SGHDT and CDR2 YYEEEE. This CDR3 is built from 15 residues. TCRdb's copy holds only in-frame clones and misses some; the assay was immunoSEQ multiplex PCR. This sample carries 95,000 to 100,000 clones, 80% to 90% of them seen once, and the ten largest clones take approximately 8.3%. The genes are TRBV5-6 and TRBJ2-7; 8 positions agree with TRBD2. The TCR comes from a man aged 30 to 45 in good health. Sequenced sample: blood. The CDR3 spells CASSPDAGGSYEQYF. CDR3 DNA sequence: TGTGCCAGCAGCCCGGATGCGGGAGGCTCCTACGAGCAGTACTTC.